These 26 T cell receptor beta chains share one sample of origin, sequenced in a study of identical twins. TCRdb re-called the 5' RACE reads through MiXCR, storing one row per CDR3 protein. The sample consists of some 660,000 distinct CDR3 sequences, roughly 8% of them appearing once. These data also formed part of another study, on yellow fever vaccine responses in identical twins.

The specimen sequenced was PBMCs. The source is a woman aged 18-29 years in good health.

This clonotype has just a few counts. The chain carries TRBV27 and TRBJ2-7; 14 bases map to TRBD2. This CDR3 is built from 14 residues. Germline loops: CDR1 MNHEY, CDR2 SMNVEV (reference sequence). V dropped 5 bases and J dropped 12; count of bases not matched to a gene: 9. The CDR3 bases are TGTGCCAGCAGTAAGGGACTAGCGGGGGCCCCGGTGTACTTC. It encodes CASSKGLAGAPVYF.

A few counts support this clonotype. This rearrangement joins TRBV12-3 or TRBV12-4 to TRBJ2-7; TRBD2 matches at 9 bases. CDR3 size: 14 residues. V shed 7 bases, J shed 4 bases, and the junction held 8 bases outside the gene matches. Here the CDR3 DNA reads TGTGCCAGCACCAATAGCGGGAGCGGGTACGAGCAGTACTTC. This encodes CASTNSGSGYEQYF.

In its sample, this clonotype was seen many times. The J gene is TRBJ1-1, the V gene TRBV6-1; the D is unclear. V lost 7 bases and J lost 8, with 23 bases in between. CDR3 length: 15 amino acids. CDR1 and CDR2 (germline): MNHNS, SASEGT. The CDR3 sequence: CASKTTASLGGEAFF. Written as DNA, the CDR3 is TGTGCCAGCAAAACGACGGCCAGCTTGGGCGGGGAAGCTTTCTTT.

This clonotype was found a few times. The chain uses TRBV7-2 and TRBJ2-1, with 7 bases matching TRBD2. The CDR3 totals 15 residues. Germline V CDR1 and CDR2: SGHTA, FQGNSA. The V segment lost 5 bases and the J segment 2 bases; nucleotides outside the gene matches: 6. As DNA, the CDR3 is TGTGCCAGCAGCATAAGAAGCGGGACCTACAATGAGCAGTTCTTC. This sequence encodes CASSIRSGTYNEQFF.

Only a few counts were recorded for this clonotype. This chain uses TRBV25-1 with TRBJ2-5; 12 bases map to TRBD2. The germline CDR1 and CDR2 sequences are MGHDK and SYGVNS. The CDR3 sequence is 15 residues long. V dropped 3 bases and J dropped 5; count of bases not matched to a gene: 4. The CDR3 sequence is CASSEPLAGGETQYF. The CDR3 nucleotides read TGTGCCAGCAGTGAGCCCCTAGCGGGAGGGGAGACCCAGTACTTC.

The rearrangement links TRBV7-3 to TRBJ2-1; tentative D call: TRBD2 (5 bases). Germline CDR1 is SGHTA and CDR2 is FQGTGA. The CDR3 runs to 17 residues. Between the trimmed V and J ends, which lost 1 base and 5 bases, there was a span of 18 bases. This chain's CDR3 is CASSLMVGGFLHNEQFF. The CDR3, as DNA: TGTGCCAGCAGCTTAATGGTAGGCGGGTTTCTCCACAATGAGCAGTTCTTC.

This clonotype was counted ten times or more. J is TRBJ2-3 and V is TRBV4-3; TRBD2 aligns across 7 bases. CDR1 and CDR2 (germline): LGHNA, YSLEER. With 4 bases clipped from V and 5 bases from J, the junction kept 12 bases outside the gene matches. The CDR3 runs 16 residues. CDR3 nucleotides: TGCGCCAGCAGCCCACACTACGGGGAGGGCCGAGATACGCAGTATTTT. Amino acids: CASSPHYGEGRDTQYF.

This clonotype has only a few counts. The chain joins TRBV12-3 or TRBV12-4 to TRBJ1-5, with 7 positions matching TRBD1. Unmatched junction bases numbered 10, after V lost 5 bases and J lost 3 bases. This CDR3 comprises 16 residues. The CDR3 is CASSLGGAGDNQPQHF. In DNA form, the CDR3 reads TGTGCCAGCAGTCTAGGGGGCGCAGGGGACAATCAGCCCCAGCATTTT.

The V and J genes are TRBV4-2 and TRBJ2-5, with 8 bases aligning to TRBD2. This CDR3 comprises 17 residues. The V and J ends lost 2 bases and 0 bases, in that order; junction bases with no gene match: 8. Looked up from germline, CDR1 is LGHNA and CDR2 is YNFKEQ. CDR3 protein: CASSQLTSGTYQETQYF. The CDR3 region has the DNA TGTGCCAGCAGCCAACTCACTAGCGGAACGTACCAAGAGACCCAGTACTTC.

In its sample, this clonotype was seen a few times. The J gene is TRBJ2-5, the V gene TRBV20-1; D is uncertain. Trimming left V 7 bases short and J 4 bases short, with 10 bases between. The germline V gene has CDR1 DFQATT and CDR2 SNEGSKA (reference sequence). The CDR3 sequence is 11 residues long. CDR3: CSGADGETQYF. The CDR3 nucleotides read TGCAGTGGCGCGGACGGAGAGACCCAGTACTTC.

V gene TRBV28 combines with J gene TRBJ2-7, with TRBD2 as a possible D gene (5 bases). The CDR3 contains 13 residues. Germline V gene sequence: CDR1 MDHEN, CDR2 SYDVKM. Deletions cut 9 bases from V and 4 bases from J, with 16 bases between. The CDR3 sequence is CARSPGEYYEQYF. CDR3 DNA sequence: TGTGCCAGGAGCCCTGGGGAGTATTACGAGCAGTACTTC.

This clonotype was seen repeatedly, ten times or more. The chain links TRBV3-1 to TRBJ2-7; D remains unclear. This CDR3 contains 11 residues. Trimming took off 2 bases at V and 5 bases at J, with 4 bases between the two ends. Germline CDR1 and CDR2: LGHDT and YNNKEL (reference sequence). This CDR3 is CASSQIHEQYF. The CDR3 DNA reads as TGTGCCAGCAGCCAAATCCACGAGCAGTACTTC.

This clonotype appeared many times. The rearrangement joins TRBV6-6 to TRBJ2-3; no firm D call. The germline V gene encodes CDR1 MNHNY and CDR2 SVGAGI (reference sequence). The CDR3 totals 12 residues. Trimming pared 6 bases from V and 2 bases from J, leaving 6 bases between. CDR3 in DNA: TGTGCCAGCAGAAGGTCCACAGATACGCAGTATTTT. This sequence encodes CASRRSTDTQYF.

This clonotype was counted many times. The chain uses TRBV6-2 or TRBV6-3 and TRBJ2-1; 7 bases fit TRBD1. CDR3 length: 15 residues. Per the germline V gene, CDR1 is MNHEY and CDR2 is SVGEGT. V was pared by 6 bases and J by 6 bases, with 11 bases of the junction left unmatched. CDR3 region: CASRPQGLGFNEQFF. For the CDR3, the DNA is TGTGCCAGCAGGCCACAGGGGCTCGGGTTCAATGAGCAGTTCTTC.

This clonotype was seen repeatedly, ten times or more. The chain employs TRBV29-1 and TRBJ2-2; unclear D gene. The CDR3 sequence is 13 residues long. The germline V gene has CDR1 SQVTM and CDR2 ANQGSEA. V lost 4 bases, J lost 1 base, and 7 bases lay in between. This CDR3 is CSVARKNTGELFF. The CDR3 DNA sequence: TGCAGCGTTGCTAGGAAGAACACCGGGGAGCTGTTTTTT.

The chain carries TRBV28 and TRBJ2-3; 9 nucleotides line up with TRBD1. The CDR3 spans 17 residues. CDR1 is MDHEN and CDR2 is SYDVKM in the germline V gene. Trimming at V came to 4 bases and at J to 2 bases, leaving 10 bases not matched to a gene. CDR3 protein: CASSSWSTGGHTDTQYF. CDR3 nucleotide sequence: TGTGCCAGCAGTTCTTGGTCGACAGGGGGACACACAGATACGCAGTATTTT. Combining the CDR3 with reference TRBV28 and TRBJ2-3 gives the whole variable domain DVKVTQSSRYLVKRTGEKVFLECVQDMDHENMFWYRQDPGLGLRLIYFSYDVKMKEKGDIPEGYSVSREKKERFSLILESASTNQTSMYLCASSSWSTGGHTDTQYFGPGTRLTVL.

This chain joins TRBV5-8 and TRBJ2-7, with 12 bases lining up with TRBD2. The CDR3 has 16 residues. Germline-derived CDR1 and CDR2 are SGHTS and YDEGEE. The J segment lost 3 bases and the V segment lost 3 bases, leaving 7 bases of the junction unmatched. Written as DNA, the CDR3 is TGTGCCAGCAGCTCGACTAGCGGGAGACTTAACTACGAGCAGTACTTC. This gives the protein CASSSTSGRLNYEQYF.

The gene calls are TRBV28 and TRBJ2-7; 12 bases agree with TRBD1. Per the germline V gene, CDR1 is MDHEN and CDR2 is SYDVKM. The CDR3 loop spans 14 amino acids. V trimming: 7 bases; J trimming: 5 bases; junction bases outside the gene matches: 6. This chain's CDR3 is CASKGQGAFDEQYF. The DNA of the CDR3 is TGTGCCAGCAAGGGACAGGGGGCCTTCGACGAGCAGTACTTC.

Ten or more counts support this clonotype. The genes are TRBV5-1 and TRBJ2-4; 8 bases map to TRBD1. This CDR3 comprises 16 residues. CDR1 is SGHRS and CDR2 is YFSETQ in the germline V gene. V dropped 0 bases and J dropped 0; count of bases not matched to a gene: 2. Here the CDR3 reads CASSLGGQGAKNIQYF. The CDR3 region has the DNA TGCGCCAGCAGCTTGGGAGGACAGGGAGCCAAAAACATTCAGTACTTC. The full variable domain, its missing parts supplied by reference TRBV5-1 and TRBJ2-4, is KAGVTQTPRYLIKTRGQQVTLSCSPISGHRSVSWYQQTPGQGLQFLFEYFSETQRNKGNFPGRFSGRQFSNSRSEMNVSTLELGDSALYLCASSLGGQGAKNIQYFGAGTRLSVL.

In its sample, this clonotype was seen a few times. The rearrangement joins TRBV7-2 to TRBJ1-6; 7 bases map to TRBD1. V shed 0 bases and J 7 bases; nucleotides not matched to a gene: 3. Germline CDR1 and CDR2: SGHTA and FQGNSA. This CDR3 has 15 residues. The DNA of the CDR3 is TGTGCCAGCAGCTTAGCGCCGACAGGGAATTCACCCCTCCACTTT. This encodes CASSLAPTGNSPLHF.

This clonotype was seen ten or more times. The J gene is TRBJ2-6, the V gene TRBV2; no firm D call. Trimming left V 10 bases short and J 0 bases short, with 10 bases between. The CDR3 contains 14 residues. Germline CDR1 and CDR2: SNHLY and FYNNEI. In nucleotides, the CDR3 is TGTGCCAACCCGGTTAGCTCTGGGGCCAACGTCCTGACTTTC. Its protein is CANPVSSGANVLTF. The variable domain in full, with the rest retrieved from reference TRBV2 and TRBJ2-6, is EPEVTQTPSHQVTQMGQEVILRCVPISNHLYFYWYRQILGQKVEFLVSFYNNEISEKSEIFDDQFSVERPDGSNFTLKIRSTKLEDSAMYFCANPVSSGANVLTFGAGSRLTVL.

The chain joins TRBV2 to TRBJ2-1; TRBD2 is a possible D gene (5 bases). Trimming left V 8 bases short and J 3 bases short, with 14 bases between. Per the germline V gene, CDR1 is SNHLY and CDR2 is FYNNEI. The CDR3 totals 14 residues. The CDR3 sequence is CASGDGIGYNEQFF. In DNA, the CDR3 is TGTGCCAGCGGCGACGGGATCGGCTACAATGAGCAGTTCTTC.

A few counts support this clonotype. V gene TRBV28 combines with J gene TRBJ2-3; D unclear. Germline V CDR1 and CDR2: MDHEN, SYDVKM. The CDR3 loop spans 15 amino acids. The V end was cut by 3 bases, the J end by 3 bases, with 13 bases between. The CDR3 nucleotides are TGTGCCAGCAGTTTGTTGGTCCCCACAACAGATACGCAGTATTTT. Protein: CASSLLVPTTDTQYF.

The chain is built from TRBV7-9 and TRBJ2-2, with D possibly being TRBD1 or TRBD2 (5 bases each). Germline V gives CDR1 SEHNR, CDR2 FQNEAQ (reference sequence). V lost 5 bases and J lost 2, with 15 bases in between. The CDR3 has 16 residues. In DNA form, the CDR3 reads TGTGCCAGCAGCCTGAGAGGGGCCGAAAACACCGGGGAGCTGTTTTTT. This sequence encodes CASSLRGAENTGELFF.

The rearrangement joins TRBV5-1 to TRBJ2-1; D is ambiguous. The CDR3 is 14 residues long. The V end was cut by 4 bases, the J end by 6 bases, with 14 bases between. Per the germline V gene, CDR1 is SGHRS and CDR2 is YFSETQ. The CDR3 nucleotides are TGCGCCAGCAGCCTCCAACAACCCTCCAATGAGCAGTTCTTC. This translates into CASSLQQPSNEQFF.

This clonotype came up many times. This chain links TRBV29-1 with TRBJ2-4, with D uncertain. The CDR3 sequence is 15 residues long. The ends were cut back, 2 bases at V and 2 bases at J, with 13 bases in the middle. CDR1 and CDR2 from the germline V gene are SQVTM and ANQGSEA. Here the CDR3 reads CSVELPAFPKNIQYF. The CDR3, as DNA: TGCAGCGTTGAATTACCCGCTTTCCCCAAAAACATTCAGTACTTC.